The table lists the clone carrying this T cell receptor beta chain with many counts. The record originates from a study of T-cell reconstitution after alpha-beta-depleted transplantation in children. J lost 3 bases, V lost 1 base, and 3 bases had no gene match. Germline V gives CDR1 LGHNA, CDR2 YNFKEQ. The CDR3 is 14 amino acids. The TCRbeta library was prepared with unique molecular identifiers. TCRdb reprocessed the PCR reads with MiXCR, giving one entry per CDR3 protein. The data hold roughly 100,000 distinct CDR3 sequences, with 6% observed a single time. This TCR came from a female patient aged 2 to 10 who had a stem cell transplant for Fanconi anemia, so the T cells may come from the graft donor. The V call is TRBV4-2, the J call TRBJ2-7; TRBD1 aligns across 7 bases. The sample here was PBMCs, mostly from graft donor cells, taken 60 days after TCRalphabeta/CD19-depleted stem cell transplant. CDR3 in amino acids: CASSQGDSNYEQYF. CDR3 DNA: TGTGCCAGCAGCCAAGGGGACAGTAACTACGAGCAGTACTTC.